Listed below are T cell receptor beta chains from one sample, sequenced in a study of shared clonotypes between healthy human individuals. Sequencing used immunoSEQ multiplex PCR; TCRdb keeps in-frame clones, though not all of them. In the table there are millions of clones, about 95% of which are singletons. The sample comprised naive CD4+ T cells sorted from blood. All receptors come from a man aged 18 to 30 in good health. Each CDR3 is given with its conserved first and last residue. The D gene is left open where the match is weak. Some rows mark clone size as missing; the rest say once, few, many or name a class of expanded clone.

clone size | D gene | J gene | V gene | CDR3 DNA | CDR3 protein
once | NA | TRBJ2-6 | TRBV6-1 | TGTGCCAGCAGCTCAGAGGGTACTGGGGCCAACGTCCTGACTTTC | CASSSEGTGANVLTF
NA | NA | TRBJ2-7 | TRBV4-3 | TGCGCCAGCAGCCAAGAGCGGGGATACGAGCAGTACTTC | CASSQERGYEQYF
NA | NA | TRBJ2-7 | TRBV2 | TGTGCCAGCAGTGACTATTCAGGGGGGCTCAGCCCTGAGCAGTACTTC | CASSDYSGGLSPEQYF
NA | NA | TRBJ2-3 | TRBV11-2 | TGTGCCAGCAGCTTAAGGGGGTCCCTCTTTAGCACAGATACGCAGTATTTT | CASSLRGSLFSTDTQYF
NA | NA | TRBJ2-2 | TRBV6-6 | TGTGCCAGCAGTTCCAGGGGTACCGGCAACACCGGGGAGCTGTTTTTT | CASSSRGTGNTGELFF
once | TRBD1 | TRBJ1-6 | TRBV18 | TGTGCCAGCTCACCACCTATGGGACAGGGGGCATCACCCCTCCACTTT | CASSPPMGQGASPLHF
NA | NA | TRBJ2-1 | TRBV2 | TGTGCCAGCAGCGGGGGCTCCTTTTACAATGAGCAGTTCTTC | CASSGGSFYNEQFF
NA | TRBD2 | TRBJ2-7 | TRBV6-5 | TGTGCCACCACACTGAGCCGGGAGGGCGAGCAGTACTTC | CATTLSREGEQYF
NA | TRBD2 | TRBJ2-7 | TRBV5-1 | TGCGCCAGCAGCGGGAGCGGGGTCGGGTACGAGCAGTACTTC | CASSGSGVGYEQYF
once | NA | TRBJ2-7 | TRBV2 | TGTGCCAGCGAGGCGGAACCGGTCGAGCAGTACTTC | CASEAEPVEQYF
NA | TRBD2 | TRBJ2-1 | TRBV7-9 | TGTGCCAGCAGCCCCCGGCTAGCGGGAAAGTTATACAATGAGCAGTTCTTC | CASSPRLAGKLYNEQFF
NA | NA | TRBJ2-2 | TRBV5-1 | TGCGCCAGCAGCATAGAGGGGATCAACACCGGGGAGCTGTTTTTT | CASSIEGINTGELFF
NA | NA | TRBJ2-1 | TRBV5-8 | TGTGCCAGCAGCCCTCGTCCCAGCTCCTACAATGAGCAGTTCTTC | CASSPRPSSYNEQFF
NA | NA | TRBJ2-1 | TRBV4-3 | TGCGCCAGCAGCCAAGATCTAGGGTACAATGAGCAGTTCTTC | CASSQDLGYNEQFF
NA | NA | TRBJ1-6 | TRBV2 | TGTGCCAGCCGGGGGGTCCTATCCACTTCACCCCTCCACTTT | CASRGVLSTSPLHF
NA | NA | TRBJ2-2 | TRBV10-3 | TGTGCCATCGGGACCGCGAACACCGGGGAGCTGTTTTTT | CAIGTANTGELFF
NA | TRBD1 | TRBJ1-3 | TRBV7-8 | TGTGCCACCTCCCGAGGGACAGTCCGCTCTGGAAACACCATATATTTT | CATSRGTVRSGNTIYF
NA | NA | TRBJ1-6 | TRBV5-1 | TGCGCCAGCAGCTTGGAGGCGGCGGTAGGGTCACCCCTCCACTTT | CASSLEAAVGSPLHF
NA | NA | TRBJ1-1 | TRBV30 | TGTGCCTGGAGGACGGATGCGTACGCTGAAGCTTTCTTT | CAWRTDAYAEAFF
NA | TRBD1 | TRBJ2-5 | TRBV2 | TGTGCCAGCAAAACCGAGGGACAGGGTCAAGAGACCCAGTACTTC | CASKTEGQGQETQYF